This passage covers 27 T cell receptor beta chains from one sample sequenced in a study of T-cell memory formation after mild COVID-19. One entry per CDR3 protein results from TCRdb running MiXCR on the 5' RACE reads. Found here are approximately 270,000 distinct CDR3 sequences, around 15% of them singletons; the top ten hold about 23%. Sequencing used PBMCs or a T cell subset sorted from them (not recorded which). The source of these receptors is a man younger than 30 who had mild COVID-19 (a few samples of this study predate the infection). Cell type and time point are not known.

The V and J genes are TRBV29-1 and TRBJ2-1; possible D gene TRBD2, 7 bases. The CDR3 is 12 residues long. CDR1 and CDR2 (germline): SQVTM, ANQGSEA. V dropped 4 bases and J dropped 6 bases, with 10 bases sitting between them. The CDR3 is CSVGRGGNEQFF. The CDR3, as DNA: TGCAGCGTTGGAAGGGGGGGCAATGAGCAGTTCTTC.

V usage is TRBV10-2 and J usage is TRBJ1-2, with D unresolved. V was cut by 6 bases and J by 8 bases, with 10 bases left in between. The CDR3 is 11 residues long. Germline CDR1 reads WSHSY; CDR2 reads SAAADI. CDR3 sequence: CASRDGEGYTF. The CDR3, as DNA: TGCGCCAGCAGAGATGGGGAGGGCTACACCTTC.

The table lists this clonotype with a few counts. The chain links TRBV6-6 to TRBJ2-1; 10 bases align to TRBD1. V shed 4 bases, J shed 15 bases, and the junction held 15 bases outside the gene matches. CDR1 is MNHNY, CDR2 SVGAGI, per germline (reference sequence). This CDR3 region has 15 residues. Here the CDR3 reads CASSFYRDRGREGFF. The CDR3 bases are TGTGCCAGCAGTTTCTACCGGGACAGGGGACGCGAGGGGTTCTTC.

This clonotype was seen many times. The CDR3 sequence is CASSRQGDEQFF. CDR3 bases: TGCGCCAGCAGCCGACAGGGAGATGAGCAGTTCTTC. The chain couples TRBV5-1 to TRBJ2-1; TRBD1 agrees at 7 bases. After removal of 4 bases from V and 8 bases from J, the junction contained 3 bases not matched to a gene. Germline assignment: CDR1 SGHRS and CDR2 YFSETQ. This CDR3 has 12 amino acids.

The chain couples TRBV20-1 to TRBJ1-5, with a possible D match to TRBD1 (5 bases). Per the germline V gene, CDR1 is DFQATT and CDR2 is SNEGSKA (reference sequence). The V end was cut by 3 bases, the J end by 4 bases, with 13 bases between. The length of the CDR3 is 14 residues. The CDR3 loop reads CSASKGIANQPQHF. As DNA, the CDR3 is TGCAGTGCTAGCAAGGGGATAGCAAATCAGCCCCAGCATTTT.

The chain links TRBV9 to TRBJ2-5; D is undetermined. V was trimmed by 6 bases and J by 1 base, leaving 10 bases between them. Germline CDR1 is SGDLS and CDR2 is YYNGEE. CDR3 length: 13 residues. For the CDR3, the DNA is TGTGCCAGCACCCCGTTTGGCCAAGAGACCCAGTACTTC. Translating it yields CASTPFGQETQYF.

The chain combines TRBV7-2 with TRBJ2-1; 8 bases are a match to TRBD1. CDR1 SGHTA and CDR2 FQGNSA come from the germline V gene. The CDR3 covers 14 residues. V shed 4 bases, J shed 7 bases, and the junction held 6 bases outside the gene matches. The CDR3, as DNA: TGTGCCAGCAGCTCCCGACAGGGGAGGAATGAGCAGTTCTTC. It encodes CASSSRQGRNEQFF.

This clonotype was detected a few times. The rearrangement links TRBV5-1 to TRBJ1-1; 7 bases align to TRBD1. Germline V gene sequence: CDR1 SGHRS, CDR2 YFSETQ. Losses at the gene ends were 2 bases for V and 1 base for J; bases not matched to a gene: 5. This CDR3 region has 15 residues. Here the CDR3 reads CASSLQDRPNTEAFF. The DNA for the CDR3 is TGCGCCAGCAGCTTACAGGACAGGCCGAACACTGAAGCTTTCTTT.

This clonotype appeared a few times. The junction does not match germline at one end; this may be a read error. The chain employs TRBV10-3 and TRBJ2-2; D gene unclear. In germline, CDR1 is ENHRY, CDR2 SYGVKD. The CDR3 sequence is 18 residues long. CDR3 DNA sequence: TGTGCCATCAGTGAGCTCTTCGGACGAGGAGAGAACGCCGGGGAGCTGTTTTTT. As protein: CAISELFGRGENAGELFF.

This clonotype was counted ten times or more. CDR3 bases: TGTGCCAGCAGCTCTAGGTTTGAGGGGGGAGCTAGCACAGATACGCAGTATTTT. The encoded protein is CASSSRFEGGASTDTQYF. The rearrangement joins TRBV6-5 to TRBJ2-3; the D call may be TRBD1 or TRBD2 (6 bases each). The CDR3 totals 18 residues. From germline, CDR1 is MNHEY and CDR2 SVGAGI. V dropped 6 bases and J dropped 0 bases, with 22 bases sitting between them.

The V call is TRBV6-2 or TRBV6-3, the J call TRBJ2-2; no clear D. Between the trimmed V and J ends, which lost 6 bases and 5 bases, there was a span of 7 bases. Looked up from germline, CDR1 is MNHEY and CDR2 is SVGEGT. The CDR3 is 12 amino acids. CDR3 coding DNA: TGTGCCAGCAGGGCGCGAACCGGGGAGCTGTTTTTT. This sequence encodes CASRARTGELFF.

This chain joins TRBV6-5 and TRBJ2-7; no clear D. Germline V lookup: CDR1 MNHEY, CDR2 SVGAGI. This CDR3 comprises 14 residues. V was trimmed by 0 bases and J by 2 bases, leaving 8 bases between them. CDR3: CASSYSPPPYEQYF. The CDR3 bases are TGTGCCAGCAGTTACTCCCCGCCCCCCTACGAGCAGTACTTC.

A few counts support this clonotype. J is TRBJ1-4 and V is TRBV4-1; D unclear. V lost 0 bases to trimming and J lost 5 bases, with 13 bases between them. The CDR3 is 16 residues long. CDR1 is MGHRA, CDR2 YSYEKL, per germline. In nucleotides, the CDR3 is TGCGCCAGCAGCCAAGACTCGGTTTTCCCCAATGAAAAACTGTTTTTT. Its protein product is CASSQDSVFPNEKLFF.

This clonotype has ten or more counts. The chain employs TRBV24-1 and TRBJ2-3; D tentatively reads TRBD1 or TRBD2 (5 bases each). The CDR3 sequence is 12 residues long. The ends were cut back, 10 bases at V and 1 base at J, with 8 bases in the middle. Germline CDR1 and CDR2: KGHDR and SFDVKD. CDR3 in amino acids: CATGDRTDTQYF. The CDR3 DNA reads as TGTGCCACAGGGGACCGCACAGATACGCAGTATTTT.

This clonotype occurred many times. The chain joins TRBV12-3 or TRBV12-4 to TRBJ1-2, with 7 bases aligning to TRBD1. The length of the CDR3 is 15 residues. J was trimmed by 2 bases and V by 2 bases; bases with no gene match: 5. CDR3 amino acids: CASSLHQGVNYGYTF. In DNA, the CDR3 is TGTGCCAGCAGTTTACATCAGGGGGTAAACTATGGCTACACCTTC.

This clonotype was seen a few times. The V gene is TRBV7-9, the J gene TRBJ1-5; D might be TRBD1 (6 bases). Germline V gene data show CDR1 as SEHNR and CDR2 as FQNEAQ (reference sequence). The CDR3 covers 13 residues. V was clipped by 5 bases and J by 6 bases, with 11 bases between them. The CDR3 spells CASSGGGGQPQHF. The CDR3 bases are TGTGCCAGCAGCGGAGGAGGGGGTCAGCCCCAGCATTTT.

This clonotype occurred many times. V is TRBV5-1 and J is TRBJ2-5, with 14 bases aligning to TRBD2. The J segment lost 5 bases and the V segment lost 4 bases, leaving 4 bases of the junction unmatched. Germline CDR1 reads SGHRS; CDR2 reads YFSETQ. The length of the CDR3 is 15 residues. The CDR3 DNA sequence: TGCGCCAGCAGCGAGGGACTAGCGGGGGCTGAGACCCAGTACTTC. It is translated as CASSEGLAGAETQYF.

In this sample, this clonotype turned up a few times. The chain has TRBV11-2 and TRBJ2-2; possibly TRBD1 for D (6 bases). Germline assignment: CDR1 SGHAT and CDR2 FQNNGV. The CDR3 spans 15 residues. V was pared by 8 bases and J by 1 base, with 14 bases between. The chain's CDR3 is CASRPMTGNTGELFF. Here the CDR3 DNA reads TGTGCCAGCCGCCCTATGACAGGGAACACCGGGGAGCTGTTTTTT.

This clonotype was seen only a few times. The chain joins TRBV11-2 to TRBJ1-2, with D tentatively TRBD1 (5 bases). The germline V gene encodes CDR1 SGHAT and CDR2 FQNNGV. With 1 base removed from V and 6 bases from J, the gap between germline ends came to 12 bases. The CDR3 sequence is 14 residues long. The CDR3 sequence: CASSLAPRVHGYTF. The CDR3 DNA follows: TGTGCCAGCAGCTTAGCTCCCAGGGTACATGGCTACACCTTC.

This clonotype has only a few counts. The gene calls are TRBV6-2 or TRBV6-3 and TRBJ2-5; 10 bases agree with TRBD2. The V and J ends lost 2 bases and 2 bases, in that order; junction bases with no gene match: 11. The CDR3 is made up of 18 amino acids. The germline V gene encodes CDR1 MNHEY and CDR2 SVGEGT. The CDR3 sequence: CASSYLAGALVRQETQYF. Written as DNA, the CDR3 is TGTGCCAGCAGTTACCTAGCGGGGGCCCTCGTAAGGCAAGAGACCCAGTACTTC.

In its sample, this clonotype was seen a few times. V is TRBV4-1 and J is TRBJ2-7; D might be TRBD2 (6 bases). The germline gives CDR1 MGHRA, CDR2 YSYEKL. With 1 base removed from V and 4 bases from J, the gap between germline ends came to 11 bases. The CDR3 consists of 14 residues. CDR3 sequence: CASSQAPGGYEQYV. The CDR3 bases are TGCGCCAGCAGCCAAGCCCCTGGGGGGTACGAGCAGTACGTC.

The chain uses TRBV27 and TRBJ2-7; 9 bases agree with TRBD1. Germline V gives CDR1 MNHEY, CDR2 SMNVEV (reference sequence). V lost 3 bases and J lost 6; bases outside the gene matches: 9. CDR3 size: 15 residues. CDR3 loop: CASSFGTGRYGEQYF. The CDR3 bases are TGTGCCAGCAGTTTTGGGACAGGGAGGTATGGCGAGCAGTACTTC.

The rearrangement joins TRBV9 to TRBJ2-3; D perhaps matches TRBD2 (6 bases). V lost 2 bases, J lost 0 bases, and 10 bases lay in between. This CDR3 contains 15 residues. The germline gives CDR1 SGDLS, CDR2 YYNGEE. The CDR3 coding sequence is TGTGCCAGCAGCGTTGGGGGGTACAGCACAGATACGCAGTATTTT. This codes for CASSVGGYSTDTQYF.

The V gene is TRBV6-1, the J gene TRBJ1-1, with D unresolved. The V gene lost 7 bases and the J gene lost 4 bases, with 13 bases spanning the gap. Germline assignment: CDR1 MNHNS and CDR2 SASEGT. This CDR3 spans 13 amino acids. In DNA form, the CDR3 reads TGTGCCAGCATCTTTCGTGCGGGCACTGAAGCTTTCTTT. It translates to CASIFRAGTEAFF.

The chain recombines TRBV12-3 or TRBV12-4 with TRBJ2-7; unclear D gene. The CDR3 is 12 amino acids. Trimming took off 5 bases at V and 4 bases at J, with 9 bases between the two ends. The CDR3 loop reads CASSGWGYEQYF. CDR3 bases: TGTGCCAGCAGTGGGTGGGGATACGAGCAGTACTTC.

This clonotype appeared a few times. The chain carries TRBV7-9 and TRBJ1-2; TRBD1 aligns across 8 bases. After removal of 4 bases from V and 7 bases from J, the junction contained 5 bases not matched to a gene. The germline V gene encodes CDR1 SEHNR and CDR2 FQNEAQ (reference sequence). The CDR3 is made up of 13 amino acids. CDR3 sequence: CASSSQGAPGYTF. The CDR3, as DNA: TGTGCCAGCAGCTCTCAGGGGGCGCCTGGCTACACCTTC.

At least ten counts were recorded for this clonotype. V is TRBV9 and J is TRBJ2-3; tentative D call: TRBD1 (6 bases). The germline V gene encodes CDR1 SGDLS and CDR2 YYNGEE. Trimming left V 3 bases short and J 4 bases short, with 12 bases between. The CDR3 has 14 residues. Here the CDR3 DNA reads TGTGCCAGCAGCGCCTACAGGGCATCAGATACGCAGTATTTT. It translates to CASSAYRASDTQYF.